This T cell receptor beta chain comes out of a study of shared clonotypes between healthy human individuals. V was trimmed by 3 bases and J by 0 bases, leaving 11 bases between them. The germline V gene has CDR1 SNHLY and CDR2 FYNNEI. The CDR3 loop spans 16 amino acids. The protocol was immunoSEQ multiplex PCR, while the TCRdb copy is restricted to in-frame clones and leaves out a portion. The table includes fewer than 650,000 clones, 76% detected once. The material sequenced was PBMCs. The genes are TRBV2 and TRBJ2-2; D is uncertain. This sequence originates from a woman aged 35 to 49 in good health. Some clones in this sample may be carry-over from other donors' samples. This CDR3 is CASSDRSGANTGELFF. Here the CDR3 DNA reads TGTGCCAGCAGTGATAGGTCTGGGGCGAACACCGGGGAGCTGTTTTTT.